This T cell receptor (beta chain) originates from a study of T cell repertoires in cytomegalovirus infection (dated by TCRdb to about 2019). Regarding the study in general: Recently identified HLA-C-restricted CMV epitopes, whose presentation resists viral immunomodulation, were targeted by peptide stimulations together with well-studied HLA-B-restricted epitopes. Donor HLA type was relevant to the analysis, because carriage of CMV infection together with the matching HLA type was indicated by public TCR beta signatures.

The treatment or condition tag for this specimen amounts to: in vitro stimulation with specific CMV peptide epitopes to enrich CMV-specific T cells. This clonotype turned up a few times. Its cognate antigen has yet to be identified. Base-call qualities are not available, and no considerably larger clone is one nucleotide away. Overall study outcomes, separate from this receptor: Cumulative frequency of public TCR beta family members discriminated carriers of CMV infection plus the relevant HLA type in this cohort and an independent approximately 400-donor cohort. The ex vivo response was dominated by HLA-C-restricted CMV-specific TCR beta clonotypes, which also provided the single most frequent clonotype in two of eight donors.

TCRdb lists the instrument as Illumina HiSeq 1500. The public sequencing data were trimmed at Q25 with fastp and processed into clonotypes with MiXCR by TCRdb, which kept only in-frame beta chains. Each CDR3 protein appears once, grouped with its most common genes and DNA. In all, the sample holds about 89,000 distinct CDR3 sequences, and about 29% of those were seen once. Together, the top ten hold 65% to 75% of the sample. From a lookup of the germline V gene (reference sequence), CDR1 and CDR2 are MNHEY and SMNVEV. Spanning cysteine to phenylalanine, the CDR3 consists of 15 amino acids. Only the CDR3 region is kept as DNA, spanning 45 bases read in frame from base 1. The germline ends are 11 bases apart after V is trimmed by 2 bases and J by 1 base.

Recombination connected TRBV27 to TRBJ1-1, with a tentative D gene TRBD1 over 5 matching bases. This sequence originates from a human donor in good health (CMV status not recorded). Some clones in this sample may be carry-over from other donors' samples. The sequencing used CD8+ T cells from cultured PBMCs, collected from culture after CMV antigen stimulation. CDR3 region: CASSLIRGANTEAFF. The DNA sequence reads TGTGCCAGCAGTTTAATTCGGGGCGCGAACACTGAAGCTTTCTTT.